Listed below are T cell receptor beta chains from one sample, sequenced in a study of blood T cells in healthy people across ages. TCRdb processed the 5' RACE reads anew with MiXCR; each CDR3 protein has one entry. This sample has 800,000 or so distinct CDR3 sequences, with roughly 25% found just once. The data were also submitted as part of a second study, on T cells of mothers and their children.

The sequencing sample was made of blood. Receptors originate from a boy younger than 18 in good health. Each CDR3 is given with its conserved first and last residue. D genes are given only for firm matches. The listing skips clone size in some rows; elsewhere it reads once, few, many or a size class.

. | TRBJ2-3 | 17 | TRBD2 | TRBV12-3/TRBV12-4 | CASSPPGRTSGGHTQYF | TGTGCCAGCAGTCCGCCCGGACGGACTAGCGGGGGCCATACGCAGTATTTT
. | TRBJ2-3 | 14 | TRBD2 | TRBV11-1 | CASSPGREGDTQYF | TGTGCCAGCAGCCCCGGGCGGGAGGGAGATACGCAGTATTTT
once | TRBJ1-3 | 18 | TRBD1 | TRBV5-5 | CASSRRTGTGAEGNTIYF | TGTGCCAGCAGCCGTCGAACGGGGACAGGGGCGGAGGGAAACACCATATATTTT
. | TRBJ2-5 | 18 | . | TRBV6-1 | CASSFNPDGPVPGETQYF | TGTGCCAGCAGCTTCAACCCGGACGGACCGGTGCCGGGCGAGACCCAGTACTTC
. | TRBJ2-5 | 13 | TRBD2 | TRBV29-1 | CSVEDRWGGAQYF | TGCAGCGTTGAAGATAGGTGGGGGGGGGCCCAGTACTTC
. | TRBJ2-7 | 15 | . | TRBV7-8 | CASSSSGVLSYEQYF | TGTGCCAGCAGCTCATCAGGGGTTTTGTCCTACGAGCAGTACTTC
few | TRBJ1-6 | 14 | TRBD1 | TRBV7-2 | CASSFGTGGSPLHF | TGTGCCAGCAGCTTCGGGACAGGGGGTTCACCCCTCCACTTT
. | TRBJ2-3 | 15 | TRBD2 | TRBV12-3/TRBV12-4 | CASSFSSGTGDTQYF | TGTGCCAGCAGTTTCTCTAGCGGGACGGGCGATACGCAGTATTTT
few | TRBJ2-1 | 12 | . | TRBV10-3 | CAIGTGLNEQFF | TGTGCCATCGGGACCGGTCTCAATGAGCAGTTCTTC
. | TRBJ2-7 | 13 | . | TRBV12-3/TRBV12-4 | CASSRDLIYEQYF | TGTGCCAGCAGTAGGGACCTAATCTACGAGCAGTACTTC
few | TRBJ1-6 | 16 | TRBD1 | TRBV5-6 | CASSASSGGARSPLHF | TGTGCCAGCAGCGCTTCCTCAGGGGGGGCTCGATCACCCCTCCACTTT
. | TRBJ1-2 | 15 | . | TRBV3-1 | CASSHLMDRRYGYTF | TGTGCCAGCAGCCACTTGATGGACAGAAGATATGGCTACACCTTC
. | TRBJ2-7 | 15 | TRBD2 | TRBV7-2 | CASSSDPGLAGGTYF | TGTGCCAGCAGCTCCGATCCGGGACTAGCGGGAGGAACGTACTTC
few | TRBJ2-3 | 15 | TRBD1 | TRBV7-9 | CATRSGTGAADTQYF | TGTGCCACCAGATCGGGGACAGGGGCAGCAGATACGCAGTATTTT
few | TRBJ2-5 | 12 | . | TRBV30 | CAWGGGPETQYF | TGTGCCTGGGGGGGGGGCCCGGAGACCCAGTACTTC
few | TRBJ2-1 | 18 | TRBD2 | TRBV5-1 | CASSAEPPTSKSFYEQFF | TGCGCCAGCAGCGCCGAACCCCCGACTAGCAAAAGTTTCTATGAGCAGTTCTTC
. | TRBJ2-2 | 16 | . | TRBV7-2 | CASSLFTTVNTGELFF | TGTGCCAGCAGCTTATTCACTACCGTGAACACCGGGGAGCTGTTTTTT
. | TRBJ1-1 | 15 | . | TRBV6-2/TRBV6-3 | CASSRDPSGGTEAFF | TGTGCCAGCAGTCGGGACCCCTCTGGGGGGACTGAAGCTTTCTTT
. | TRBJ2-7 | 15 | . | TRBV27 | CASRWGAGSSYEQYF | TGTGCCAGCCGCTGGGGGGCAGGATCCTCTTACGAGCAGTACTTC
. | TRBJ2-7 | 17 | TRBD2 | TRBV4-3 | CASSLGLAGTMTYEQYF | TGCGCCAGCAGCTTGGGACTAGCGGGAACCATGACATACGAGCAGTACTTC
few | TRBJ2-7 | 15 | TRBD1 | TRBV5-1 | CASSQTGVLTYEQYF | TGCGCCAGCAGCCAGACAGGGGTCCTAACCTACGAGCAGTACTTC
many | TRBJ2-1 | 15 | TRBD2 | TRBV20-1 | CSASVRLAGDDWQFF | TGCAGTGCTAGTGTCCGACTAGCGGGAGATGATTGGCAGTTCTTC
few | TRBJ2-1 | 15 | TRBD2 | TRBV6-5 | CASSYETSGGYEQFF | TGTGCCAGCAGTTACGAGACTAGCGGGGGCTATGAGCAGTTCTTC
few | TRBJ1-4 | 15 | . | TRBV4-1 | CASSQGPGANEKLFF | TGCGCCAGCAGCCAAGGACCAGGGGCTAATGAAAAACTGTTTTTT
. | TRBJ2-1 | 12 | . | TRBV20-1 | CSASKVSNEQFF | TGCAGTGCTAGCAAGGTCAGCAATGAGCAGTTCTTC
. | TRBJ2-7 | 14 | TRBD1 | TRBV20-1 | CSGLGDRSSYEQYF | TGCAGTGGGCTGGGGGACAGGAGCTCCTACGAGCAGTACTTC
many | TRBJ1-2 | 15 | TRBD1 | TRBV28 | CASSPPGQGSYGYTF | TGTGCCAGCAGTCCACCGGGACAGGGTTCCTATGGCTACACCTTC
few | TRBJ2-1 | 13 | TRBD1 | TRBV6-5 | CASRGQVNNEQFF | TGTGCCAGCCGGGGACAGGTTAACAATGAGCAGTTCTTC
few | TRBJ2-5 | 13 | . | TRBV6-6 | CASSLGGGQTQYF | TGTGCCAGCAGTTTGGGTGGCGGCCAGACCCAGTACTTC
. | TRBJ2-1 | 14 | . | TRBV14 | CASSHINRANEQFF | TGTGCCAGCAGCCATATCAACAGGGCCAATGAGCAGTTCTTC
few | TRBJ1-4 | 15 | . | TRBV6-2/TRBV6-3 | CASSSRGFLDEKLFF | TGCGCCAGCAGTTCAAGGGGGTTTCTGGATGAAAAACTGTTTTTT
few | TRBJ2-1 | 12 | . | TRBV7-6 | CASSLQGQRQFF | TGTGCCAGCAGCTTACAGGGGCAACGGCAGTTCTTC
few | TRBJ1-4 | 14 | . | TRBV4-2 | CASSQDNFNEKLFF | TGTGCCAGCAGCCAAGATAACTTTAATGAAAAACTGTTTTTT
few | TRBJ2-2 | 15 | TRBD1 | TRBV6-2/TRBV6-3 | CASRRRTGNTGELFF | TGTGCCAGCAGACGTCGGACAGGGAACACCGGGGAGCTGTTTTTT
. | TRBJ1-6 | 15 | TRBD1 | TRBV14 | CASRTGGVGNSPLHF | TGTGCCAGCAGAACAGGGGGCGTGGGAAATTCACCCCTCCACTTT
. | TRBJ2-1 | 20 | . | TRBV10-3 | CAISDLVGGAVSSTYNEQFF | TGTGCCATCAGTGATTTAGTCGGAGGGGCAGTCAGCTCCACCTACAATGAGCAGTTCTTC
. | TRBJ2-4 | 14 | . | TRBV7-2 | CASSLRLVTDIQYF | TGTGCCAGCAGCCTCCGTTTAGTTACGGACATTCAGTACTTC
. | TRBJ2-1 | 15 | TRBD2 | TRBV6-5 | CASSTGTRSYNEQFF | TGTGCCAGCAGTACGGGGACTAGATCCTACAATGAGCAGTTCTTC
. | TRBJ2-5 | 13 | . | TRBV30 | CAWSGGGGETQYF | TGTGCCTGGAGTGGAGGAGGGGGGGAGACCCAGTACTTC
. | TRBJ2-5 | 13 | . | TRBV28 | CASMFGRWETQYF | TGTGCCAGCATGTTCGGGAGATGGGAGACCCAGTACTTC